These 3 T cell receptor beta chains originate from one sample sequenced in a study of T-cell memory formation after mild COVID-19. TCRdb ran MiXCR on the 5' RACE reads and lists one entry per CDR3 protein. The table includes more than 400,000 distinct CDR3 sequences, roughly 20% detected once. The source material was PBMCs or a T cell subset sorted from them (not recorded which). Every receptor here comes from an adult woman who had mild COVID-19 (a few samples of this study predate the infection). Cell type and time point are not known.

CDR3 residues: CATSDLHGLADEQFF. Written as DNA, the CDR3 is TGTGCCACCAGTGATTTGCACGGACTAGCGGATGAGCAGTTCTTC. The chain recombines TRBV24-1 with TRBJ2-1; TRBD2 aligns across 10 bases. V lost 0 bases, J lost 8 bases, and 3 bases stayed unmatched. The CDR3 contains 15 residues. Germline V lookup: CDR1 KGHDR, CDR2 SFDVKD.

Only one count was recorded for this clonotype. CDR3 residues: CASSFTLTGGSYEQYF. The CDR3 DNA is TGTGCCAGCAGCTTCACCCTGACAGGGGGCTCCTACGAGCAGTACTTC. J is TRBJ2-7 and V is TRBV12-3 or TRBV12-4; 9 bases fit TRBD1. V shed 6 bases and J 0 bases; nucleotides not matched to a gene: 9. The CDR3 is 16 amino acids.

This clonotype has more than one count but fewer than ten. V gene TRBV25-1 combines with J gene TRBJ2-7; no firm D call. CDR1 and CDR2 from the germline V gene are MGHDK and SYGVNS. The ends were cut back, 6 bases at V and 5 bases at J, with 11 bases in the middle. The CDR3 loop spans 12 amino acids. DNA for the CDR3: TGTGCCAGCAGGGGAACCTTCGACGAGCAGTACTTC. This gives the protein CASRGTFDEQYF.